The 32 T cell receptor beta chains below were found in one sample sequenced in a study of Ad26.COV2.S vaccination and SARS-CoV-2 variants. TCRdb's table, derived via immunoSEQ multiplex PCR, lists solely in-frame clones and lacks some. The sample consists of 300,000 to 350,000 clones, 90% of them appearing once. This sample's treatment: some 19 received Ad26.COV2.S at low or high dose, single or two shots; 5 received placebo; per-sample allocation not given. Sampling was done on day 63 after the first vaccine or placebo injection. The sample in question was peripheral blood, obtained in a trial of Ad26.COV2.S vaccine versus placebo. The receptor source for this set is a person between 18 and 65 years old who received the Ad26.COV2.S COVID-19 vaccine or a placebo.

This clone has only a few counts. The genes are TRBV19 and TRBJ1-2, with D possibly TRBD1 on 5 matching bases. The CDR3 is made up of 13 amino acids. Germline V gene lookup returns CDR1 LNHDA and CDR2 SQIVND (reference sequence). Trimming removed 5 bases from V and 2 bases from J, with 9 bases in between. CDR3 in DNA: TGTGCCAGTAGTGACAGCTTGAACTATGGCTACACCTTC. The encoded protein is CASSDSLNYGYTF.

The CDR3 protein is CASSLEGSNSYNEQFF. CDR3 nucleotides: TGTGCCAGCAGCTTAGAGGGAAGTAACTCCTACAATGAGCAGTTCTTC. The chain links TRBV11-3 to TRBJ2-1, with D unresolved. Between the trimmed V and J ends, which lost 0 bases and 0 bases, there was a span of 9 bases. Looked up from germline, CDR1 is SGHNT and CDR2 is YENEEA. This CDR3 contains 16 residues.

The V and J genes are TRBV4-3 and TRBJ1-1, with unresolved D. This CDR3 has 13 residues. The germline V gene has CDR1 LGHNA and CDR2 YSLEER. The germline V and J ends were trimmed by 2 bases and 5 bases, with 9 bases remaining between them. The CDR3 is CASSQIRQTEAFF. CDR3 DNA: TGCGCCAGCAGCCAAATTAGGCAGACTGAAGCTTTCTTT.

This clone was counted once. The chain is built from TRBV5-4 and TRBJ2-1; possibly TRBD2 for D (7 bases). Trimming stripped 2 bases from V and 12 bases from J, with 21 bases between. The CDR3 has 15 amino acids. CDR1 is SGHNT and CDR2 is YYREEE in the germline V gene (reference sequence). Here the CDR3 DNA reads TGTGCCAGCAGCTTAGGGGGAGGGCGAGAGCTTCGGCAGTTCTTC. The encoded protein is CASSLGGGRELRQFF.

The chain carries TRBV6-6 and TRBJ1-3; unclear D gene. The ends were cut back, 4 bases at V and 0 bases at J, with 7 bases in the middle. Germline V CDR1 and CDR2: MNHNY, SVGAGI (reference sequence). This CDR3 spans 14 amino acids. The CDR3 region has the DNA TGTGCCAGCAGTTGGACCAGCTCTGGAAACACCATATATTTT. Translated: CASSWTSSGNTIYF.

This rearrangement joins TRBV5-1 to TRBJ2-1; TRBD1 aligns across 9 bases. CDR1 and CDR2 (germline): SGHRS, YFSETQ. Losses at the gene ends were 2 bases for V and 7 bases for J; bases not matched to a gene: 7. The CDR3 covers 15 residues. CDR3 DNA sequence: TGCGCCAGCAGCTTACGGGACAGGGAGTTTAATGAGCAGTTCTTC. It translates to CASSLRDREFNEQFF.

This rearrangement joins TRBV7-2 to TRBJ2-4; D is ambiguous. Trimming left V 5 bases short and J 8 bases short, with 10 bases between. This CDR3 contains 12 residues. Germline CDR1 and CDR2: SGHTA and FQGNSA. The CDR3 region is CASSLDPDIQYF. CDR3 in DNA: TGTGCCAGCAGCCTCGACCCGGACATTCAGTACTTC.

This clone showed up just once. J is TRBJ2-2 and V is TRBV5-1; TRBD2 aligns across 8 bases. Trimming cost V 2 bases and J 7 bases; bases outside gene matches: 13. Per the germline V gene, CDR1 is SGHRS and CDR2 is YFSETQ. The CDR3 is 17 amino acids. CDR3 amino acids: CASSLSSGSFNGGELFF. CDR3 nucleotide sequence: TGCGCCAGCAGCTTATCCAGCGGGAGTTTTAATGGCGGGGAGCTGTTTTTT.

This chain links TRBV7-9 with TRBJ2-3, with D hard to call. Germline loops: CDR1 SEHNR, CDR2 FQNEAQ (reference sequence). V lost 1 base and J lost 2, with 22 bases in between. The CDR3 is made up of 19 amino acids. CDR3 nucleotide sequence: TGTGCCAGCAGCTTAGACTCCGGGCCGGCGGCGATCTTCACAGATACGCAGTATTTT. It is translated as CASSLDSGPAAIFTDTQYF.

The V call is TRBV7-6, the J call TRBJ1-4, with D perhaps TRBD1 (5 bases). V lost 1 base to trimming and J lost 8 bases, with 11 bases between them. Germline V gene lookup returns CDR1 SGHVS and CDR2 FNYEAQ. This CDR3 is 14 amino acids long. CDR3 amino acids: CASSLEGTGEKLFF. CDR3 sequence (DNA): TGTGCCAGCAGCTTAGAAGGGACCGGGGAAAAACTGTTTTTT.

The chain recombines TRBV18 with TRBJ2-1; the D call may be TRBD1 or TRBD2 (5 bases each). V lost 3 bases and J lost 2, with 14 bases in between. The V gene's germline CDR1 is KGHSH and CDR2 LQKENI. This CDR3 contains 16 residues. For the CDR3, the DNA is TGTGCCAGCTCACCCCGGATAGGGGACCCCTACAATGAGCAGTTCTTC. It codes for CASSPRIGDPYNEQFF.

The chain links TRBV2 to TRBJ2-1; 10 bases align to TRBD2. Germline V lookup: CDR1 SNHLY, CDR2 FYNNEI. The CDR3 spans 15 residues. V shed 3 bases and J 9 bases; nucleotides not matched to a gene: 8. For the CDR3, the DNA is TGTGCCAGCAGTGAGCAAGCGGGGGGGCGGCGTGAGCAGTTCTTC. Amino acids: CASSEQAGGRREQFF.

J is TRBJ1-4 and V is TRBV30; no reliable D call. The germline V gene has CDR1 GTSNPN and CDR2 SVGIG (reference sequence). The CDR3 is 15 residues long. V lost 0 bases and J lost 7, with 15 bases in between. Here the CDR3 reads CAWSVRLGLGEKLFF. The DNA for the CDR3 is TGTGCCTGGAGTGTACGTTTGGGTTTGGGTGAAAAACTGTTTTTT.

The chain recombines TRBV30 with TRBJ2-1, with D uncertain. Between the trimmed V and J ends, which lost 6 bases and 0 bases, there was a span of 18 bases. Germline-derived CDR1 and CDR2 are GTSNPN and SVGIG (reference sequence). This CDR3 contains 16 residues. The CDR3 spells CACPTCRNFSYNEQFF. The DNA of the CDR3 is TGTGCCTGTCCTACCTGTAGGAACTTCTCCTACAATGAGCAGTTCTTC. The variable domain in full, with the rest retrieved from reference TRBV30 and TRBJ2-1, is SQTIHQWPATLVQPVGSPLSLECTVEGTSNPNLYWYRQAAGRGLQLLFYSVGIGQISSEVPQNLSASRPQDRQFILSSKKLLLSDSGFYLCACPTCRNFSYNEQFFGPGTRLTVL.

This clone came up once. V gene TRBV11-2 combines with J gene TRBJ1-1; 9 nucleotides line up with TRBD1. Germline CDR1 SGHAT, CDR2 FQNNGV. Trimming took 4 bases from V and 8 from J; bases not matched to a gene: 8. The CDR3 is made up of 14 amino acids. The chain's CDR3 is CASSSGQGTPEAFF. The CDR3 region has the DNA TGTGCCAGCAGCTCCGGACAGGGGACCCCCGAAGCTTTCTTT.

V gene TRBV3-1 (or the pseudogene TRBV3-2) combines with J gene TRBJ1-1; 7 nucleotides agree with TRBD1. The germline V gene has CDR1 LGHDT and CDR2 YNNKEL (reference sequence). This CDR3 has 14 residues. With V trimmed by 5 bases and J by 7 bases, 10 bases remained unmatched. The CDR3 DNA follows: TGTGCCAGCAGCTTAGGGACAGTGACCAATGAAGCTTTCTTT. Translated, it gives CASSLGTVTNEAFF.

The J gene is TRBJ2-7, the V gene TRBV29-1; TRBD1 or TRBD2 may be the D gene (5 bases each). V was trimmed by 7 bases and J by 3 bases, leaving 13 bases between them. Germline CDR1 and CDR2: SQVTM and ANQGSEA. The CDR3 is 12 residues long. The CDR3 loop reads CSGGRRGYEQYV. The CDR3 DNA follows: TGCAGCGGGGGGAGAAGGGGCTACGAGCAGTACGTC.

The V call is TRBV29-1, the J call TRBJ1-2; 8 bases align to TRBD1. The CDR3 runs to 12 residues. Germline assignment: CDR1 SQVTM and CDR2 ANQGSEA. V lost 7 bases to trimming and J lost 6 bases; unmatched junction nucleotides: 7. CDR3 bases: TGCAGCGCCCGGACAGGGAACCATGGCTACACCTTC. This encodes CSARTGNHGYTF.

The chain couples TRBV5-6 to TRBJ2-1; 7 nucleotides align to TRBD1. The CDR3 is 13 residues long. Looked up from germline, CDR1 is SGHDT and CDR2 is YYEEEE. The V gene end was trimmed by 7 bases and the J gene end by 6 bases; junction bases not matched to a gene: 7. CDR3 DNA: TGTGCCAGCTATAAACAGGGGCCCAATGAGCAGTTCTTC. This codes for CASYKQGPNEQFF. Based on the CDR3 plus reference TRBV5-6 and TRBJ2-1, the full variable domain is DAGVTQSPTHLIKTRGQQVTLRCSPKSGHDTVSWYQQALGQGPQFIFQYYEEEERQRGNFPDRFSGHQFPNYSSELNVNALLLGDSALYLCASYKQGPNEQFFGPGTRLTVL.

V usage is TRBV5-1 and J usage is TRBJ1-1; D is undetermined. Trimming removed 5 bases from V and 2 bases from J, with 13 bases in between. The CDR3 spans 14 residues. Germline-derived CDR1 and CDR2 are SGHRS and YFSETQ. The CDR3 nucleotides are TGCGCCAGCAGTTCAAGACGGATAAACACTGAAGCTTTCTTT. This encodes CASSSRRINTEAFF. The full variable domain, with the rest looked up from reference TRBV5-1 and TRBJ1-1, is KAGVTQTPRYLIKTRGQQVTLSCSPISGHRSVSWYQQTPGQGLQFLFEYFSETQRNKGNFPGRFSGRQFSNSRSEMNVSTLELGDSALYLCASSSRRINTEAFFGQGTRLTVV.

V usage is TRBV10-1 and J usage is TRBJ2-7; D perhaps matches TRBD2 (5 bases). Trimming took 4 bases from V and 5 from J, leaving 18 bases between them. This CDR3 has 15 amino acids. In germline, CDR1 is WNHNN, CDR2 SYGVQD (reference sequence). CDR3 sequence (DNA): TGCGCCAGCAGTGGGAGGACTCCGGGTCCCAACGAGCAGTACGTC. This translates into CASSGRTPGPNEQYV.

This clone appeared a few times. This chain uses TRBV4-3 with TRBJ1-2, with D unclear. Germline V gene sequence: CDR1 LGHNA, CDR2 YSLEER. V shed 0 bases and J shed 5 bases, with 7 bases lying between them. The CDR3 is 13 amino acids. The CDR3 DNA follows: TGCGCCAGCAGCCAAGATGAGTTTTATGGCTACACCTTC. Translated: CASSQDEFYGYTF.

The chain joins TRBV24-1 to TRBJ2-1; D may match TRBD1 or TRBD2 (5 bases each). Germline-derived CDR1 and CDR2 are KGHDR and SFDVKD. Between the trimmed V and J ends, which lost 5 bases and 0 bases, there was a span of 10 bases. CDR3 length equals 15 residues. In DNA form, the CDR3 reads TGTGCCACCAGTGCGGGACCCGTCTCCTACAATGAGCAGTTCTTC. Translating gives CATSAGPVSYNEQFF.

The J gene is TRBJ1-6, the V gene TRBV6-4, with D unresolved. The CDR3 sequence is 13 residues long. Per the germline V gene, CDR1 is MRHNA and CDR2 is SNTAGT. V was shortened by 3 bases and J by 5 bases, with 5 bases between the two germline ends. In DNA form, the CDR3 reads TGTGCCAGCAGTGAGGCAGATAATTCACCCCTCCACTTT. The encoded protein is CASSEADNSPLHF.

This rearrangement joins TRBV4-3 to TRBJ1-2; maybe TRBD1 (5 bases). Germline CDR1 LGHNA, CDR2 YSLEER. The CDR3 has 11 residues. The V end was cut by 1 base, the J end by 8 bases, with 5 bases between. CDR3 bases: TGCGCCAGCAGCCAAGGGGGCGGCTACACCTTC. Translated: CASSQGGGYTF.

V gene TRBV6-5 combines with J gene TRBJ1-1; weak D call: TRBD1 (5 bases). Germline V gives CDR1 MNHEY, CDR2 SVGAGI. The CDR3 loop spans 12 amino acids. V dropped 4 bases and J dropped 8 bases, with 11 bases sitting between them. The chain's CDR3 is CASSSRGTEAFF. The CDR3 bases are TGTGCCAGCAGTTCTCGGGGGACGGAAGCTTTCTTT.

This chain links TRBV11-2 with TRBJ1-4, with a tentative D call TRBD1 (6 bases). The V end lost 1 base, the J end lost 8 bases, and 14 bases lay between the germline ends. There are 15 residues in the CDR3. Germline V CDR1 and CDR2: SGHAT, FQNNGV. The CDR3: CASSLGTVLDEKLFF. DNA of the CDR3: TGTGCCAGCAGCTTAGGGACAGTACTTGACGAAAAACTGTTTTTT.

This clone was seen only a few times. The rearrangement joins TRBV10-3 to TRBJ1-3; the D is unclear. The ends were cut back, 9 bases at V and 1 base at J, with 13 bases in the middle. The germline V gene has CDR1 ENHRY and CDR2 SYGVKD. This CDR3 spans 14 amino acids. The DNA of the CDR3 is TGTGCCATTATGATAGATTCATCTGGAAACACCATATATTTT. Translated: CAIMIDSSGNTIYF.

This chain joins TRBV9 and TRBJ2-6, with D perhaps TRBD2 (5 bases). This CDR3 contains 17 residues. The V end was cut by 1 base, the J end by 0 bases, with 11 bases between. Per the germline V gene, CDR1 is SGDLS and CDR2 is YYNGEE. The CDR3 here is CASSVTSRGSGANVLTF. The DNA of the CDR3 is TGTGCCAGCAGCGTAACCTCCCGGGGCTCTGGGGCCAACGTCCTGACTTTC.

The rearrangement uses TRBV4-3 and TRBJ1-6; D not resolved. The CDR3 sequence is 17 residues long. Germline CDR1 LGHNA, CDR2 YSLEER. The V end lost 0 bases, the J end lost 4 bases, and 13 bases lay between the germline ends. The CDR3 is CASSQEGSGIYNSPLHF. In nucleotides, the CDR3 is TGCGCCAGCAGCCAAGAAGGGAGCGGGATTTATAATTCACCCCTCCACTTT.

V gene TRBV12-3 or TRBV12-4 combines with J gene TRBJ1-1, with D possibly matching TRBD1 (6 bases). This CDR3 has 13 amino acids. Trimming shortened V by 8 bases and J by 5 bases, and 15 bases separated the two germline ends. DNA for the CDR3: TGTGCCAGCTCCTACACAGGGACGACTGAAGCTTTCTTT. Translating gives CASSYTGTTEAFF.

The genes are TRBV27 and TRBJ2-6; a weak D match, TRBD1 (6 bases). Germline loops: CDR1 MNHEY, CDR2 SMNVEV (reference sequence). The CDR3 covers 17 residues. The V gene lost 5 bases and the J gene lost 0 bases, with 14 bases spanning the gap. CDR3 region: CASSPTGVPSGANVLTF. The CDR3 nucleotides read TGTGCCAGCAGTCCGACAGGAGTCCCCTCTGGGGCCAACGTCCTGACTTTC.